This T cell receptor (beta chain) was documented in a study of blood T cell repertoires in COVID-19. Per germline, CDR1 SEHNR and CDR2 FQNEAQ (reference sequence). The CDR3 is made up of 13 amino acids. Trimming took 5 bases from V and 3 from J, leaving 11 bases between them. The assay was immunoSEQ multiplex PCR, and TCRdb's table has in-frame clones only and misses some. The data contain tens of thousands of clones, approximately 90% of them singletons. This receptor was taken from a woman in her fifties or sixties with acute or convalescent COVID-19. The V call is TRBV7-9, the J call TRBJ2-7; no clear D gene. Sequenced input: peripheral blood. The CDR3 DNA reads as TGTGCCAGCAGCCCCCCCGCCGGCTACGAGCAGTACTTC. It yields the protein CASSPPAGYEQYF.